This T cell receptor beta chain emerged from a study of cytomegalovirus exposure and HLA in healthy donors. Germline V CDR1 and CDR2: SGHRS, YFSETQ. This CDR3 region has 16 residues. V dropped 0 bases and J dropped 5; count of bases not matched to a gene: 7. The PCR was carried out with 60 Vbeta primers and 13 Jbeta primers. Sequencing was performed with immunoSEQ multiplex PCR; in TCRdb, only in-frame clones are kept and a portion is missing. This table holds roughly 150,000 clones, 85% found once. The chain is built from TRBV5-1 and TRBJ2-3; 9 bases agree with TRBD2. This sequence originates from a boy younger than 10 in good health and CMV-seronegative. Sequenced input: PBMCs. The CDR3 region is CASSLGARLAEDTQYF. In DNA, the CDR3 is TGCGCCAGCAGCTTGGGAGCGCGACTAGCGGAAGATACGCAGTATTTT.